This TCR beta chain was sequenced for a study of beta chain features in type 1 diabetes. Study-level findings and limits: When Type 1 diabetes patients were examined, their TCRB CDR3s proved moderately but significantly shorter in all four CD4+ subsets.

About this clone: What it recognizes is unknown.

This CDR3 comprises 15 residues. Investigators reverse transcribed all isolated RNA, so they sequenced expressed TCRB transcripts. Generated by immunoSEQ multiplex PCR, the TCRdb table keeps only in-frame clones and is missing some. The sample shows about 28,000 clones, less than 70% of them seen only once. The chain couples TRBV21-1 to TRBJ1-2. TRBV21-1 is labeled a pseudogene. Sequencing input: Tregs from blood. This TCR was sampled from a woman aged 25-40 years with type 1 diabetes. The CDR3 bases are TGTGCCAGCAGCAATCTCGGCGGGAGGCCATATGGCTACACCTTC. It encodes CASSNLGGRPYGYTF.